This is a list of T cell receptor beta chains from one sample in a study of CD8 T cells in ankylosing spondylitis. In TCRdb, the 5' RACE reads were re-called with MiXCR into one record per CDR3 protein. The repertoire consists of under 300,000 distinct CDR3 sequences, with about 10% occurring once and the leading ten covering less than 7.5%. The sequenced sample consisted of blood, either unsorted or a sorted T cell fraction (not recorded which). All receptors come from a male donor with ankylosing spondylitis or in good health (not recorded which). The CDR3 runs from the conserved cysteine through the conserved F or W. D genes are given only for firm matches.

cdr3_aa: CSARVSNYNEQFF
d_call: -
v_call: TRBV20-1
j_call: TRBJ2-1

cdr3_aa: CASSMVGETQYF
d_call: -
v_call: TRBV18
j_call: TRBJ2-5

cdr3_aa: CASSLDGYSQPQHF
d_call: -
v_call: TRBV7-9
j_call: TRBJ1-5

cdr3_aa: CATSRPDPDTQYF
d_call: -
v_call: TRBV15
j_call: TRBJ2-3

cdr3_aa: CSARPGGASSYNEQFF
d_call: TRBD2
v_call: TRBV20-1
j_call: TRBJ2-1

cdr3_aa: CASSRVGGYGYTF
d_call: -
v_call: TRBV2
j_call: TRBJ1-2

cdr3_aa: CASSKQGGGLMNTEAFF
d_call: TRBD1
v_call: TRBV5-1
j_call: TRBJ1-1

cdr3_aa: CATSRSGLADLWQYF
d_call: TRBD2
v_call: TRBV15
j_call: TRBJ2-7

cdr3_aa: CSVGDSSGSPLHF
d_call: -
v_call: TRBV29-1
j_call: TRBJ1-6

cdr3_aa: CASSLYGGTGELFF
d_call: -
v_call: TRBV7-9
j_call: TRBJ2-2

cdr3_aa: CASSPSGYYGYTF
d_call: -
v_call: TRBV18
j_call: TRBJ1-2

cdr3_aa: CAISVRGSGNTIYF
d_call: -
v_call: TRBV10-3
j_call: TRBJ1-3

cdr3_aa: CASRGQGGGELFF
d_call: -
v_call: TRBV12-3/TRBV12-4
j_call: TRBJ2-2

cdr3_aa: CASSSPRASGPSGEQFF
d_call: TRBD2
v_call: TRBV12-3/TRBV12-4
j_call: TRBJ2-1

cdr3_aa: CSVERRESSTGELFF
d_call: TRBD2
v_call: TRBV29-1
j_call: TRBJ2-2